This T cell receptor (beta chain) was identified in a study of T cells after posttransplantation cyclophosphamide. This CDR3 region has 13 residues. The germline gives CDR1 SGHRS, CDR2 YFSETQ. Notes on this clone: One end of the junction is discordant with germline, which a read error may explain.

Generated by immunoSEQ multiplex PCR, the TCRdb table keeps only in-frame clones and is missing some. The profile shows thousands of clones, nearly 99% of them singletons. This clonotype was obtained from a man aged 45-65 years in good health, CMV-negative, and a related stem cell transplant donor. The sequencing input was naive CD8+ T cells sorted from PBMCs. V gene TRBV5-1 combines with J gene TRBJ1-1, with D possibly matching TRBD1 (6 bases). The CDR3 spells CVSSWGQNTEAFF. DNA of the CDR3: TGCGTCAGCAGCTGGGGACAGAACACTGAAGCTTTCTTT.